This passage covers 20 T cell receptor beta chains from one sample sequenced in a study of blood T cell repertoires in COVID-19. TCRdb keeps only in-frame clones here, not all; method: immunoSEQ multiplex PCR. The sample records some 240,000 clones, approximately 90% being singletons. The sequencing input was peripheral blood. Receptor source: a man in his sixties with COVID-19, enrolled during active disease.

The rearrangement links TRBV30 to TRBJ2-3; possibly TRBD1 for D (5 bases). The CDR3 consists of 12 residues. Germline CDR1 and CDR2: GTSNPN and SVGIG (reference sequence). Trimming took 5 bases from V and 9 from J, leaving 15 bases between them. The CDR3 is CAWHGYQGTQYF. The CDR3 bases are TGTGCCTGGCATGGATATCAGGGCACGCAGTATTTT.

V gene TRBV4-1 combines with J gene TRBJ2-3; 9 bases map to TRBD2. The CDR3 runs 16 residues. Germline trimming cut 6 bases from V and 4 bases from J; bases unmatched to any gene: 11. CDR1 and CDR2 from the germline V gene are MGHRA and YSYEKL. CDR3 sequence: CASRLISGSRSDTQYF. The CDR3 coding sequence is TGCGCCAGCAGACTGATTAGCGGGAGTAGATCAGATACGCAGTATTTT.

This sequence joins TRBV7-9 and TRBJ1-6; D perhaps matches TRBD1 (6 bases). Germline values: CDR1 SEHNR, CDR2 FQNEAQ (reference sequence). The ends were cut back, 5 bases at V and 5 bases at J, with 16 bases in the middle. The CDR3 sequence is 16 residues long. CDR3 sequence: CASSPGPDSNNSPLHF. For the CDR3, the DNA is TGTGCCAGCAGCCCTGGTCCGGACAGCAATAATTCACCCCTCCACTTT. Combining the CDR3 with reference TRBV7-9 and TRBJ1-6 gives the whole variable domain DTGVSQNPRHKITKRGQNVTFRCDPISEHNRLYWYRQTLGQGPEFLTYFQNEAQLEKSRLLSDRFSAERPKGSFSTLEIQRTEQGDSAMYLCASSPGPDSNNSPLHFGNGTRLTVT.

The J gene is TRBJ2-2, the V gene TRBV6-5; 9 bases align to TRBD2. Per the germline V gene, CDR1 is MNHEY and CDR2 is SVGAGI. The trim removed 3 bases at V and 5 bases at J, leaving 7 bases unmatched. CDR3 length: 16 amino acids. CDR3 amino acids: CASSYLAGVGTGELFF. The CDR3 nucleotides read TGTGCCAGCAGTTATTTAGCGGGAGTAGGGACCGGGGAGCTGTTTTTT.

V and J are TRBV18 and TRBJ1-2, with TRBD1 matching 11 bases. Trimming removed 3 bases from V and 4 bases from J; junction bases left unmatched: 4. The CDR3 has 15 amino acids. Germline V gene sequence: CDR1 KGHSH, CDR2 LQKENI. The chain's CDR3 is CASSPGQGGSYGYTF. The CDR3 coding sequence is TGTGCCAGCTCACCGGGACAGGGGGGGAGCTATGGCTACACCTTC.

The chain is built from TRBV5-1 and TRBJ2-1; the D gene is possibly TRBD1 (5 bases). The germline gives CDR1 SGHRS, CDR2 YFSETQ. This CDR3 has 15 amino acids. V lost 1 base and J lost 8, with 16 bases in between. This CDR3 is CASSLRSRGTDEQFF. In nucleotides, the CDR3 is TGCGCCAGCAGCTTGAGGAGTAGGGGAACGGATGAGCAGTTCTTC.

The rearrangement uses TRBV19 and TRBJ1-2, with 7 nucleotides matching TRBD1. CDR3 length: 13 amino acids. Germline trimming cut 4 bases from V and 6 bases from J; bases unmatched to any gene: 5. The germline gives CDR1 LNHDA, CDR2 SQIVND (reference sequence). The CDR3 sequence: CASSTGQTHGYTF. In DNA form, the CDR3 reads TGTGCCAGTAGTACGGGACAGACCCATGGCTACACCTTC.

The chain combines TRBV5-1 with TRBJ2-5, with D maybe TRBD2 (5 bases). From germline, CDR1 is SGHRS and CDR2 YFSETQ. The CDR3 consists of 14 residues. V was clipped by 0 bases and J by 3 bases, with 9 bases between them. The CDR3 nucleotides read TGCGCCAGCAGCTTGGTGGGAGTGAAAGAGACCCAGTACTTC. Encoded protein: CASSLVGVKETQYF.

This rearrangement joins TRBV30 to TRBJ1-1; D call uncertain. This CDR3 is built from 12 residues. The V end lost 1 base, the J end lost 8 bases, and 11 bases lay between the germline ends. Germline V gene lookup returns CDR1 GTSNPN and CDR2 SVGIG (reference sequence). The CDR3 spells CAWSGIGEEAFF. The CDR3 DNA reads TGTGCCTGGAGTGGTATCGGGGAGGAAGCTTTCTTT.

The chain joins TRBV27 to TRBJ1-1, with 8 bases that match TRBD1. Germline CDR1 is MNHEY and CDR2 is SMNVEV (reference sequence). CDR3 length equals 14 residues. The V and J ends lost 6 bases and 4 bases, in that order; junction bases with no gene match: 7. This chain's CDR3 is CASSHQGASTEAFF. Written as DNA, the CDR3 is TGTGCCAGCAGCCATCAGGGGGCGAGCACTGAAGCTTTCTTT.

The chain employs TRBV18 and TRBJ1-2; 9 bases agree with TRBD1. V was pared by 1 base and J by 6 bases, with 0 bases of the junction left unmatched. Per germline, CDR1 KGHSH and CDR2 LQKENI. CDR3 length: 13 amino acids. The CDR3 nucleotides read TGTGCCAGCTCACCACGGACAGGGGATGGCTACACCTTC. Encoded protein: CASSPRTGDGYTF.

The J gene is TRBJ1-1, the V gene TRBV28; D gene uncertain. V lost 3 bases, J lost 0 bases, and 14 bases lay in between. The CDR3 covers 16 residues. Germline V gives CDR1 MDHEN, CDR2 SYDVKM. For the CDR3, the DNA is TGTGCCAGCAGTTTCCACCCGGCTAGCATGAACACTGAAGCTTTCTTT. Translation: CASSFHPASMNTEAFF.

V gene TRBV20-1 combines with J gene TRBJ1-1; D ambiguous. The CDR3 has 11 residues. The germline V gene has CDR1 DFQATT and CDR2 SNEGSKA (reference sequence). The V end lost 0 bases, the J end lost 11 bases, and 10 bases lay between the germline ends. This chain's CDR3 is CSAREPSAAFF. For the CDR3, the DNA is TGCAGTGCTAGAGAACCTAGCGCGGCTTTCTTT.

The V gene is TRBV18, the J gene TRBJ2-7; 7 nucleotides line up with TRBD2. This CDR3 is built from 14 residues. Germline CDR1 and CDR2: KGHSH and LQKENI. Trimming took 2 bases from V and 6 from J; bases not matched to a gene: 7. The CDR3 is CASSPMGGTGEQYF. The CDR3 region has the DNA TGTGCCAGCTCACCAATGGGGGGGACCGGCGAGCAGTACTTC.

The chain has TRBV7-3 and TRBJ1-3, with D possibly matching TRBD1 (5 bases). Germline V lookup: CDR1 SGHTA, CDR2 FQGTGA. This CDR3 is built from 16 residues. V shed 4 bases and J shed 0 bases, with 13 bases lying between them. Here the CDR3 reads CASSSGGANSGNTIYF. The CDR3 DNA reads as TGTGCCAGCAGCTCGGGAGGGGCCAACTCTGGAAACACCATATATTTT.

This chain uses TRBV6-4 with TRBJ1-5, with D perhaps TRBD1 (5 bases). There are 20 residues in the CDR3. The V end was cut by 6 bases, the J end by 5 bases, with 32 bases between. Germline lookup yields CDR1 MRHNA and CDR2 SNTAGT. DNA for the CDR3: TGTGCCAGCAGAGAGATACACTCGGGAGGGTGTGGGGACCTTGATCAGCCCCAGCATTTT. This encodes CASREIHSGGCGDLDQPQHF.

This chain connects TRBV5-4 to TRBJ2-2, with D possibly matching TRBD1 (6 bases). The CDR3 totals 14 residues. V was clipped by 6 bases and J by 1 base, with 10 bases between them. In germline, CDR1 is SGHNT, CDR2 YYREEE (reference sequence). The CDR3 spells CASIKDRNTGELFF. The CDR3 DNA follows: TGTGCCAGCATAAAGGACAGGAACACCGGGGAGCTGTTTTTT.

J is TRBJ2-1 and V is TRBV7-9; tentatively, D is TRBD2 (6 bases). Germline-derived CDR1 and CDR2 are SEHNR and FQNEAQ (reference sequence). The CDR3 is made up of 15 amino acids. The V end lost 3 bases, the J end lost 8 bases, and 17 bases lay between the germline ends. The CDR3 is CASSFVLARWDEQFF. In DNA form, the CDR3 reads TGTGCCAGCAGCTTCGTGCTAGCGAGATGGGATGAGCAGTTCTTC.

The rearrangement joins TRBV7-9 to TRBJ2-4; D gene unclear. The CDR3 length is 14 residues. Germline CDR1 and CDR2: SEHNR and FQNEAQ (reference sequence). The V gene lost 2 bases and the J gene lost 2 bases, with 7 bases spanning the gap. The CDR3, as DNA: TGTGCCAGCAGCTTATCCGGGTCCAAAAACATTCAGTACTTC. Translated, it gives CASSLSGSKNIQYF.

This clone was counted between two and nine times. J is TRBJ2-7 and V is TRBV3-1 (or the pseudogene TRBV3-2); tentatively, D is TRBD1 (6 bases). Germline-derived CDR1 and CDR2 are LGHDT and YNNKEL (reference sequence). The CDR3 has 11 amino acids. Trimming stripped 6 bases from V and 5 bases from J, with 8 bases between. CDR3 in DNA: TGTGCCAGCAGGGGGGCCAACGAGCAGTACTTC. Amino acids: CASRGANEQYF.